The 28 T cell receptor beta chains presented below share a single source sample, sequenced in a study of tumor and adjacent non-tumor tissue in lung cancer. A modified ARM-PCR protocol with three rounds of nested PCR amplified TCRbeta. One entry per CDR3 protein results from TCRdb running MiXCR on the multiplex PCR reads. The table includes roughly 65,000 distinct CDR3 sequences, 60% detected once. This sample's RNA came from whole unsorted tissue. The material sequenced was lung tumor tissue. The receptors shown here come from a man aged 45-65 years with non-small cell lung cancer.

The V and J genes are TRBV5-8 and TRBJ2-3, with 12 bases aligning to TRBD2. Trimming at V came to 1 base and at J to 2 bases, leaving 2 bases not matched to a gene. Per the germline V gene, CDR1 is SGHTS and CDR2 is YDEGEE. The CDR3 loop spans 16 amino acids. The CDR3 loop is CASSLRTSGNTDTQYF. The CDR3 DNA follows: TGTGCCAGCAGCTTGAGGACTAGCGGGAACACAGATACGCAGTATTTT.

Note on this clonotype: The conserved phenylalanine or tryptophan normally closing the CDR3 is absent here, so this likely arose from a read error. This sequence joins TRBV6-2 or TRBV6-3 and TRBJ2-1, with 7 bases fitting TRBD2. Losses at the gene ends were 4 bases for V and 5 bases for J; bases not matched to a gene: 11. The CDR3 has 16 amino acids. Germline CDR1 is MNHEY and CDR2 is SVGEGT. Here the CDR3 reads CASSCRDYLKDNEQFL. For the CDR3, the DNA is TGTGCCAGCAGTTGCCGGGACTACCTAAAAGACAATGAGCAGTTCCTC.

With respect to this clonotype: Being one base from a much bigger clone, this may be a read error. V gene TRBV10-1 combines with J gene TRBJ2-2; the D is unclear. This CDR3 is 12 amino acids long. The V gene lost 8 bases and the J gene lost 13 bases, with 17 bases spanning the gap. CDR1 and CDR2 (germline): WNHNN, SYGVQD (reference sequence). The CDR3 reads CASGGITVGLFF. The CDR3 DNA reads TGCGCCAGCGGTGGAATCACCGTGGGGCTGTTTTTT.

In this sample, this clonotype turned up a few times. A much larger clone lies a single base off, so this may be a read error. The conserved closing phenylalanine or tryptophan is absent in this CDR3, likely reflecting a read error. The chain is built from TRBV29-1 and TRBJ2-1, with D unclear. The V gene lost 6 bases and the J gene lost 4 bases, with 13 bases spanning the gap. CDR1 is SQVTM, CDR2 ANQGSEA, per germline. The length of the CDR3 is 13 residues. The CDR3 DNA sequence: TGCAGCGTCCGGGCCCCCATTTACAATGAGCAGTTCCTC. Amino acid sequence: CSVRAPIYNEQFL.

Comments on this clonotype: One end of the junction does not line up with germline, which may come from a read error. V gene TRBV12-5 combines with J gene TRBJ2-7; the D is unclear. The CDR3 runs 13 residues. Germline V gene sequence: CDR1 LGHNT, CDR2 FRNRAP. CDR3 loop: CASGLVQVHEHYF. The CDR3 region has the DNA TGTGCTAGTGGTTTGGTCCAAGTCCACGAGCATTACTTC.

This clonotype was seen only once. One end of the junction fails to match germline, which may point to a read error. The V gene is TRBV12-3 or TRBV12-4, the J gene TRBJ1-6; no reliable D call. This CDR3 comprises 16 residues. CDR3 loop: CVSSLALSGGDSPLHF. CDR3 in DNA: TGTGTCAGCAGTTTAGCGCTATCGGGCGGAGATTCGCCCCTCCACTTT.

About this clonotype itself: The junction does not match germline at one end; this may be a read error. The V gene is TRBV24-1, the J gene TRBJ2-6, with TRBD1 identical over 8 bases. There are 19 residues in the CDR3. Germline V gives CDR1 KGHDR, CDR2 SFDVKD. Here the CDR3 DNA reads TGTGCCACCAGCGATTCTCCGGGACAGGAATCAGCTGGGGCCAACGTCCTGACTTTC. Translating it yields CATSDSPGQESAGANVLTF.

About this clonotype itself: This may be a read error: a much more frequent sequence differs by one nucleotide. This chain links TRBV6-1 with TRBJ1-4, with D unclear. V was clipped by 2 bases and J by 4 bases, with 11 bases between them. From germline, CDR1 is MNHNS and CDR2 SASEGT. CDR3 size: 15 residues. This CDR3 is CASSESLEVNEKLFF. Written as DNA, the CDR3 is TGTGCCAGCAGTGAAAGTTTGGAGGTTAATGAAAAACTGTTTTTT.

This clonotype showed up many times. The rearrangement joins TRBV7-8 to TRBJ1-5; D unresolved. CDR3 length equals 13 residues. Looked up from germline, CDR1 is SGHVS and CDR2 is FQNEAQ. Trimming removed 3 bases at V and 1 base at J, with 4 bases between. The CDR3 sequence is CASSLASNQPQHF. The CDR3 coding sequence is TGTGCCAGCAGCTTGGCCAGCAATCAGCCCCAGCATTTT.

Points on this clonotype: An end of the junction differs from the germline gene, which may be a read error. The chain combines TRBV4-1 with TRBJ2-6, with TRBD1 identical over 7 bases. The CDR3 spans 15 residues. From germline, CDR1 is MGHRA and CDR2 YSYEKL. CDR3 sequence (DNA): TGCTCCAGCAGCCAAGACAGGGCTGGGGCCAACGACCTGACTTTC. Translation gives CSSSQDRAGANDLTF.

This clonotype occurred a few times. V and J are TRBV9 and TRBJ2-3, with D possibly called TRBD1 or TRBD2 (5 bases each). There are 16 residues in the CDR3. V lost 2 bases and J lost 7, with 20 bases in between. CDR1 SGDLS and CDR2 YYNGEE come from the germline V gene. The CDR3 reads CASSVDGAGLGYTQYF. The CDR3 bases are TGTGCCAGCAGCGTTGACGGGGCAGGGTTAGGATATACGCAGTATTTT. The whole variable domain, remainder taken from reference TRBV9 and TRBJ2-3, is DSGVTQTPKHLITATGQRVTLRCSPRSGDLSVYWYQQSLDQGLQFLIQYYNGEERAKGNILERFSAQQFPDLHSELNLSSLELGDSALYFCASSVDGAGLGYTQYFGPGTRLTVL.

This clonotype was observed many times. The V call is TRBV29-1, the J call TRBJ2-3; no clear D. Between the trimmed V and J ends, which lost 4 bases and 0 bases, there was a span of 8 bases. From germline, CDR1 is SQVTM and CDR2 ANQGSEA. The CDR3 consists of 13 residues. In nucleotides, the CDR3 is TGCAGCGTTGGTGGCAAGAGCACAGATACGCAGTATTTT. Amino acids: CSVGGKSTDTQYF.

The V call is TRBV11-1, the J call TRBJ2-2; the D gene is possibly TRBD2 (5 bases). The CDR3 has 13 residues. Deletions cut 9 bases from V and 8 bases from J, with 16 bases between. Germline CDR1 is SGHAT and CDR2 is FQDESV (reference sequence). CDR3 nucleotide sequence: TGTGCCAGTAACCGGGGTCCAGTAGGGGAGCTGTTTTTT. Its protein product is CASNRGPVGELFF.

Details on this clonotype: The conserved closing phenylalanine or tryptophan is absent in this CDR3, likely reflecting a read error. The chain has TRBV10-3 and TRBJ1-6, with D perhaps TRBD1 (5 bases). Germline V CDR1 and CDR2: ENHRY, SYGVKD. The CDR3 length is 13 residues. CDR3 in DNA: TGTGCCACCAGTGAGATAGGGACTTCACCCCTCCACCTT. Amino acid sequence: CATSEIGTSPLHL.

Many counts were recorded for this clonotype. The gene calls are TRBV6-6 and TRBJ2-1; no reliable D call. V was clipped by 5 bases and J by 3 bases, with 8 bases between them. Germline V gene lookup returns CDR1 MNHNY and CDR2 SVGAGI (reference sequence). The CDR3 runs to 13 residues. In DNA, the CDR3 is TGTGCCAGCAGTCCCCACGTCTACAATGAGCAGTTCTTC. This encodes CASSPHVYNEQFF.

The chain has TRBV20-1 and TRBJ1-1, with D perhaps matching TRBD1 (5 bases). The ends were cut back, 6 bases at V and 0 bases at J, with 17 bases in the middle. CDR1 DFQATT and CDR2 SNEGSKA come from the germline V gene (reference sequence). The CDR3 extends over 15 amino acids. The CDR3 reads CSAQMWRGLNTEAFF. The CDR3 DNA reads TGCAGTGCCCAAATGTGGCGGGGGTTGAACACTGAAGCTTTCTTT.

As regards this clonotype: At one end the junction does not follow the germline gene, possibly because of a read error. The chain has TRBV5-6 and TRBJ2-7; 14 bases fit TRBD2. The CDR3 is 17 amino acids. Germline assignment: CDR1 SGHDT and CDR2 YYEEEE. As DNA, the CDR3 is TGTGCCAGCAGCTCTTCCGGACTAGCGGGGGGACTCTACGACCAGTACTTC. Amino acids: CASSSSGLAGGLYDQYF. The whole variable domain, remainder taken from reference TRBV5-6 and TRBJ2-7, is DAGVTQSPTHLIKTRGQQVTLRCSPKSGHDTVSWYQQALGQGPQFIFQYYEEEERQRGNFPDRFSGHQFPNYSSELNVNALLLGDSALYLCASSSSGLAGGLYDQYFGPGTRLTVT.

This clonotype was detected many times. The gene calls are TRBV5-1 and TRBJ1-6, with 8 bases aligning to TRBD1. V lost 2 bases and J lost 10; bases outside the gene matches: 5. The CDR3 runs 14 residues. Germline assignment: CDR1 SGHRS and CDR2 YFSETQ. Here the CDR3 reads CASSFAGGESPLHF. CDR3 nucleotide sequence: TGCGCCAGCAGCTTTGCAGGGGGCGAATCACCCCTCCACTTT.

Comment on this clonotype: One end of the junction is discordant with germline, which a read error may explain. The rearrangement joins TRBV29-1 to TRBJ2-7, with TRBD1 identical over 10 bases. Germline V gene sequence: CDR1 SQVTM, CDR2 ANQGSEA. The CDR3 extends over 13 amino acids. CDR3 amino acids: CSVIRDRGHDQYF. For the CDR3, the DNA is TGCAGCGTAATCCGGGACAGGGGCCACGACCAGTACTTC.

The chain couples TRBV6-5 to TRBJ2-5, with 8 bases identical to TRBD2. Germline CDR1 MNHEY, CDR2 SVGAGI. V lost 0 bases, J lost 1 base, and 7 bases stayed unmatched. The CDR3 has 17 amino acids. This CDR3 reads CASSYSWIAGIQETQYF. The CDR3 DNA reads as TGTGCCAGCAGTTACTCGTGGATAGCGGGGATCCAAGAGACCCAGTACTTC.

This clonotype was counted between two and nine times. The CDR3 sequence is CASTRFLNTGELFF. In DNA form, the CDR3 reads TGTGCCAGTACGAGGTTTTTGAACACCGGGGAGCTGTTTTTT. This chain connects TRBV18 to TRBJ2-2; unclear D gene. In germline, CDR1 is KGHSH, CDR2 LQKENI. Trimming removed 9 bases from V and 1 base from J, with 12 bases in between. The CDR3 length is 14 residues.

The J gene is TRBJ1-1, the V gene TRBV20-1; a weak D match, TRBD1 (5 bases). Per germline, CDR1 DFQATT and CDR2 SNEGSKA (reference sequence). V was pared by 7 bases and J by 6 bases, with 15 bases between. The CDR3 runs 12 residues. In nucleotides, the CDR3 is TGCAGTGTGACTCGGGGGATTGCTGAAGCTTTCTTT. Its protein product is CSVTRGIAEAFF.

About this clonotype: This may be a read error: a much more frequent sequence differs by one nucleotide. The conserved phenylalanine or tryptophan normally closing the CDR3 is absent here, so this likely arose from a read error. The chain has TRBV4-1 and TRBJ2-5; 8 nucleotides agree with TRBD2. The germline V gene has CDR1 MGHRA and CDR2 YSYEKL. The V segment lost 0 bases and the J segment 4 bases; nucleotides outside the gene matches: 7. CDR3 length equals 16 residues. Written as DNA, the CDR3 is TGCGCCAGCAGCCAAGATAAAGGACTAGCAGTAGAGACCCAGTACTTA. Translation gives CASSQDKGLAVETQYL.

A remark on this clonotype: An end of the junction differs from the germline gene, which may be a read error. The V and J genes are TRBV28 and TRBJ1-2; D may be TRBD1 (6 bases). CDR3 length equals 14 residues. In germline, CDR1 is MDHEN, CDR2 SYDVKM. CDR3 amino acids: CAGSLLDRTYGYTF. The DNA of the CDR3 is TGTGCCGGCAGTTTGCTCGACAGGACCTATGGCTACACCTTC.

Regarding this clonotype: It may be a read error: a sequence one base away is much more abundant. This sequence joins TRBV12-3 or TRBV12-4 and TRBJ1-4; 7 nucleotides line up with TRBD1. The CDR3 has 15 residues. The junction had 10 bases not matched to a gene; V was cut back by 5 bases and J by 7 bases. CDR3 amino acids: CASSPGTESFEKLFF. The CDR3 DNA reads as TGTGCCAGCAGTCCCGGGACAGAGTCGTTTGAAAAACTGTTTTTT.

This clonotype was seen a single time. The chain has TRBV6-5 and TRBJ2-7, with TRBD1 matching over 11 bases. The ends lost 0 bases at V and 3 bases at J; junction bases unmatched: 10. Germline values: CDR1 MNHEY, CDR2 SVGAGI. The CDR3 has 18 residues. The CDR3 is CASSYSSGAGTGGYEQYF. The CDR3 DNA follows: TGTGCCAGCAGTTACTCTTCTGGTGCCGGGACAGGGGGCTACGAGCAGTACTTC.

This clonotype was counted ten times or more. The chain combines TRBV4-1 with TRBJ1-1; 10 positions agree with TRBD1. The V gene end was trimmed by 2 bases and the J gene end by 7 bases; junction bases not matched to a gene: 7. Germline V lookup: CDR1 MGHRA, CDR2 YSYEKL. The CDR3 consists of 15 residues. The CDR3 nucleotides read TGCGCCAGCAGCCAATGGACAGGGGGTCTCAGTGAAGCTTTCTTT. Amino acid sequence: CASSQWTGGLSEAFF.

This chain connects TRBV5-6 to TRBJ2-1; D is undetermined. V shed 3 bases and J shed 3 bases, with 10 bases lying between them. The CDR3 extends over 14 amino acids. In germline, CDR1 is SGHDT, CDR2 YYEEEE. The CDR3 sequence is CASSSSAYYNEQFF. CDR3 sequence (DNA): TGTGCCAGCAGCTCGTCTGCCTACTACAATGAGCAGTTCTTC.